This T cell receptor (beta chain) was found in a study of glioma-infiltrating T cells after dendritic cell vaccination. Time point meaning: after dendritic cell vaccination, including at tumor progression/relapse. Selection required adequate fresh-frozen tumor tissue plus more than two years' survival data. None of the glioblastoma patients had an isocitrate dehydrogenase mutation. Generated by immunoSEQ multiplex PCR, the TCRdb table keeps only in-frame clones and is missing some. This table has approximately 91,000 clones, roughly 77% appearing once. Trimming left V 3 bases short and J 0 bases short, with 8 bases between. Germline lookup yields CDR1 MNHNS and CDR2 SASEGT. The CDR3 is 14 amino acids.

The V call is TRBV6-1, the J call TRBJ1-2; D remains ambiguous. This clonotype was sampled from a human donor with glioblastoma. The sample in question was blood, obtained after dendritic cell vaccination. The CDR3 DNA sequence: TGTGCCAGCAGTGAGCGCGGAGCTAACTATGGCTACACCTTC. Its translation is CASSERGANYGYTF.